A selection of T cell receptor beta chains follows, all from one sample in a study of cytomegalovirus exposure and HLA in healthy donors. Sequencing was performed with immunoSEQ multiplex PCR; in TCRdb, only in-frame clones are kept and a portion is missing. The sample has about 88,000 clones, about four fifths seen once; the top ten hold roughly an eighth. Sample: PBMCs. The receptor set was obtained from a woman under 30 in good health and CMV-seropositive. CDR3s include the opening cysteine and the closing phenylalanine or tryptophan. Each record gives: V gene, J gene, clone size, D gene, CDR3 DNA, CDR3 protein. The D gene is left open where the match is weak. Rows may omit the clone size; those that give it use once, few, many or a size class.

TRBV4-2	TRBJ1-1	.	TRBD1	TGTGCCAGCAGCCATCCGGACAGGGGAGGGTGGAACACTGAAGCTTTCTTT	CASSHPDRGGWNTEAFF
TRBV5-4	TRBJ2-1	.	TRBD2	TGTGCCAGCAGCTCACTAGCGGGGGGACAGGAGGAGCAGTTCTTC	CASSSLAGGQEEQFF
TRBV7-9	TRBJ2-3	.	.	TGTGCCAGCAGCTTAACAGGGGATACGCAGTATTTT	CASSLTGDTQYF
TRBV7-3	TRBJ2-1	.	TRBD2	TGTGCCAGCAGCTTAGCTAGCGGGGGGCTGAGCTCCTACAATGAGCAGTTCTTC	CASSLASGGLSSYNEQFF
TRBV4-1	TRBJ1-1	.	TRBD1	TGCGCCAGCAGCCAGGACAGGGGGCGAGGGACTGAAGCTTTCTTT	CASSQDRGRGTEAFF
TRBV7-9	TRBJ2-3	.	TRBD1	TGTGCCAGCAGCTTAGAGGGCAGGGGGCGCACAGATACGCAGTATTTT	CASSLEGRGRTDTQYF
TRBV7-8	TRBJ1-6	many	TRBD1	TGTGCCAGCAGCGCGACAGGGGGAAGTTCACCCCTCCACTTT	CASSATGGSSPLHF
TRBV2	TRBJ1-3	many	.	TGTGCCAGCAGTGCCAGGGGTGGGATCTCTGGAAACACCATATATTTT	CASSARGGISGNTIYF
TRBV14	TRBJ2-7	.	TRBD2	TGTGCCAGCAGCCAAGATCGGCTAGCGGGGGGCACGTACGAGCAGTACTTC	CASSQDRLAGGTYEQYF
TRBV6-6	TRBJ1-3	.	TRBD1	TGTGCCAGTGCCCCGCCCAGGGGGCTTGGTGGAAACACCATATATTTT	CASAPPRGLGGNTIYF
TRBV5-1	TRBJ2-7	.	TRBD1	TGCGCCAGCAGCTTGGAGGGGTGGGACAGCACTTACGAGCAGTACTTC	CASSLEGWDSTYEQYF
TRBV5-8	TRBJ2-7	.	TRBD1	TGTGCCAGCAGCCTGGACAGGGGGAACTACGAGCAGTACTTC	CASSLDRGNYEQYF
TRBV5-4	TRBJ2-7	few	TRBD2	TGTGCCAGCAGCTCCCCGGGAGGGTACGAGCAGTACTTC	CASSSPGGYEQYF
TRBV4-3	TRBJ2-3	.	.	TGCGCCACCTTAGAGGGGGGGGCTACAGATACGCAGTATTTT	CATLEGGATDTQYF
TRBV6-5	TRBJ1-6	.	.	TGTGCCAGCAGTTACGGGGGCAGTAATTCACCCCTCCACTTT	CASSYGGSNSPLHF
TRBV7-9	TRBJ2-2	.	TRBD2	TGTGCCAGCAGCTTACGGGCGGGGGGATACACCGGGGAGCTGTTTTTT	CASSLRAGGYTGELFF
TRBV5-8	TRBJ2-7	.	.	TGTGCCAGCAGCATCGAATCAGGGTTCGACGAGCAGTACTTC	CASSIESGFDEQYF
TRBV29-1	TRBJ2-7	.	TRBD1	TGCAGCGTTACGACAGGGGCCGTACCCGAGCAGTACTTC	CSVTTGAVPEQYF
TRBV2	TRBJ1-5	few	.	TGTGCCAGCAGTGTCCCCGGCGGAGGTCAGCCCCAGCATTTT	CASSVPGGGQPQHF
TRBV28	TRBJ2-5	once	.	TGTGCCAGCACCGCTATCGGGAGGGGGCCCCAAGAGACCCAGTACTTC	CASTAIGRGPQETQYF
TRBV7-3	TRBJ2-5	few	.	TGTGCCAGCAGCTCCGGACTGGGGGAGACCCAGTACTTC	CASSSGLGETQYF
TRBV13	TRBJ2-4	.	TRBD1	TGTGCCAGCAGCTTAGGGGACAGGGCGCAGTACTTC	CASSLGDRAQYF
TRBV28	TRBJ1-5	.	.	TGTGCCAGCAGTTTGTCAGGATCTAGCAATCAGCCCCAGCATTTT	CASSLSGSSNQPQHF
TRBV5-1	TRBJ2-1	.	TRBD2	TGCGCCAGCAGCTTGGTCACTGGGGACTACTACAATGAGCAGTTCTTC	CASSLVTGDYYNEQFF
TRBV27	TRBJ1-5	.	TRBD1	TGTGCCAGCAGTTCGTCGGACAGGGGGAATCAGCCCCAGCATTTT	CASSSSDRGNQPQHF
TRBV6-4	TRBJ2-2	.	TRBD1	TGTGCCAGGATCGACAGGGACACCGGGGAGCTGTTTTTT	CARIDRDTGELFF
TRBV9	TRBJ2-7	.	TRBD1	TGTGCCAGCAGCGACAGACAGGGCACCCCGCCCTACGAGCAGTACTTC	CASSDRQGTPPYEQYF
TRBV6-5	TRBJ2-7	.	.	TGTGCCAGCAGTTACTCCGGCAGGGAGGACGAGCAGTACTTC	CASSYSGREDEQYF
TRBV4-3	TRBJ2-3	.	TRBD2	TGCGCCAGCAGCCAAGAATTCGGGGTAGCGGGGGGTAGCACAGATACGCAGTATTTT	CASSQEFGVAGGSTDTQYF
TRBV19	TRBJ2-7	.	.	TGTGCCAGTAGTATTGACTACCACTCCTACGAGCAGTACTTC	CASSIDYHSYEQYF
TRBV19	TRBJ1-1	.	.	TGTGCCAGTAGTATGACAGCCAACACTGAAGCTTTCTTT	CASSMTANTEAFF
TRBV6-5	TRBJ1-1	.	.	TGTGCCAGCACCGGACAGTCCAACACTGAAGCTTTCTTT	CASTGQSNTEAFF
TRBV7-6	TRBJ1-2	once	.	TGTGCCAGCAGCTTAGTAGGCGGTGATGGCTACACCTTC	CASSLVGGDGYTF
TRBV10-3	TRBJ1-2	once	TRBD1	TGTGCCATCAGGGGGACAGACTATTATGGCTACACCTTC	CAIRGTDYYGYTF
TRBV6-5	TRBJ2-1	.	.	TGTGCCAGCAGTTACGGGGGCTCTAGCTCCTACAATGAGCAGTTCTTC	CASSYGGSSSYNEQFF
TRBV5-1	TRBJ2-3	.	TRBD2	TGCGCCAGCGGAACCGGACTAGCGGGGGGTACAGATACGCAGTATTTT	CASGTGLAGGTDTQYF
TRBV7-9	TRBJ1-2	.	TRBD1	TGTGCCAGCACCGGACCCGGACAGGAATATGGCTACACCTTC	CASTGPGQEYGYTF
TRBV5-4	TRBJ1-5	.	TRBD1	TGTGCCAGCAGCTTGGGGACAGGGATCTATAGCAATCAGCCCCAGCATTTT	CASSLGTGIYSNQPQHF
TRBV9	TRBJ1-6	.	.	TGTGCCAGCAACAGATTAGGGGGGGGTAATTCACCCCTCCACTTT	CASNRLGGGNSPLHF
TRBV11-2	TRBJ2-1	.	TRBD2	TGTGCCAGCAGCTCAGGGACTAGCGGGGCCAATGAGCAGTTCTTC	CASSSGTSGANEQFF
TRBV15	TRBJ2-7	.	.	TGTGCCACCAGCAGAGATCCAGGACACTACGAGCAGTACTTC	CATSRDPGHYEQYF